This TCR beta chain was identified during a study of shared clonotypes between healthy human individuals. Using immunoSEQ multiplex PCR, the repertoire was profiled, and TCRdb retains in-frame clones only, with some absent. The data hold over a million clones, with 75% to 85% observed a single time. The CDR3 length is 14 residues. Germline V CDR1 and CDR2: SGHRS, YFSETQ. V shed 0 bases and J shed 6 bases, with 13 bases lying between them. The clonotype originates from a man in his late teens or twenties in good health. Some clones in this sample may be carry-over from other donors' samples. Sequencing was done on a sample of memory CD4+ T cells from PBMCs. Regarding subset: CD45RA-negative fraction. The chain uses TRBV5-1 and TRBJ2-7; D not resolved. This CDR3 reads CASSLDGGPLEQYF. The CDR3 bases are TGCGCCAGCAGCTTGGACGGCGGACCCCTCGAGCAGTACTTC.